This passage covers 7 T cell receptor beta chains from one sample sequenced in a study of cytomegalovirus exposure and HLA in healthy donors. Use of 60 Vbeta and 13 Jbeta primers characterized the PCR. Sequencing was performed with immunoSEQ multiplex PCR; in TCRdb, only in-frame clones are kept and a portion is missing. Seen here are 150,000 to 200,000 clones, roughly four fifths observed once, and the top ten hold 3.1%. Sequenced: PBMCs. These TCRs come from a woman between 40 and 50 years old in good health and CMV-seronegative.

V gene TRBV6-4 combines with J gene TRBJ2-3, with a possible D match to TRBD2 (5 bases). V was cut by 3 bases and J by 5 bases, with 9 bases left in between. The CDR3 runs to 13 residues. Germline V lookup: CDR1 MRHNA, CDR2 SNTAGT. CDR3 protein: CASSERVGDTQYF. DNA of the CDR3: TGTGCCAGCAGTGAGAGGGTAGGAGATACGCAGTATTTT.

CDR3 in DNA: TGTGCCAGCAGCTTACGGGAAGGAGAGACCCAGTACTTC. Translating gives CASSLREGETQYF. The V and J genes are TRBV7-9 and TRBJ2-5; maybe TRBD2 (5 bases). The V and J ends lost 2 bases and 4 bases respectively, with 8 bases between them. Germline V lookup: CDR1 SEHNR, CDR2 FQNEAQ (reference sequence). The CDR3 covers 13 residues.

The count of this clone is one. The rearrangement links TRBV11-2 to TRBJ2-3; 10 bases are a match to TRBD2. Germline CDR1 reads SGHAT; CDR2 reads FQNNGV. This CDR3 is 15 amino acids long. With V trimmed by 2 bases and J by 3 bases, 2 bases remained unmatched. CDR3 bases: TGTGCCAGCAGCTTAAGCGGGGGGGCGACAGATACGCAGTATTTT. This codes for CASSLSGGATDTQYF.

This sequence joins TRBV5-4 and TRBJ2-7, with TRBD2 as a possible D gene (6 bases). Trimming shortened V by 4 bases and J by 3 bases, and 17 bases separated the two germline ends. This CDR3 spans 15 amino acids. The germline V gene has CDR1 SGHNT and CDR2 YYREEE (reference sequence). CDR3 sequence: CASSDRAGTDYEQYF. CDR3 bases: TGTGCCAGCAGCGATAGAGCCGGGACTGACTACGAGCAGTACTTC.

This clone was recorded only once. This sequence joins TRBV7-3 and TRBJ2-1, with 10 bases aligning to TRBD2. The CDR3 spans 15 residues. V trimming: 5 bases; J trimming: 5 bases; junction bases outside the gene matches: 6. The germline V gene has CDR1 SGHTA and CDR2 FQGTGA. Here the CDR3 DNA reads TGTGCCAGCAGCCAGAGCGGGGGGGCTAACAATGAGCAGTTCTTC. Translating gives CASSQSGGANNEQFF.

The V gene is TRBV2, the J gene TRBJ2-1; weak D call: TRBD2 (5 bases). CDR1 and CDR2 (germline): SNHLY, FYNNEI. The CDR3 is 11 residues long. Trimming left V 8 bases short and J 3 bases short, with 5 bases between. The chain's CDR3 is CASAGYNEQFF. In DNA form, the CDR3 reads TGTGCCAGCGCGGGCTACAATGAGCAGTTCTTC.

The chain uses TRBV5-1 and TRBJ2-2; D not resolved. The germline V and J ends were trimmed by 2 bases and 6 bases, with 8 bases remaining between them. The CDR3 extends over 13 amino acids. Germline V gene sequence: CDR1 SGHRS, CDR2 YFSETQ. CDR3 in amino acids: CASSLRVAGELFF. The DNA of the CDR3 is TGCGCCAGCAGCTTAAGAGTGGCCGGGGAGCTGTTTTTT.